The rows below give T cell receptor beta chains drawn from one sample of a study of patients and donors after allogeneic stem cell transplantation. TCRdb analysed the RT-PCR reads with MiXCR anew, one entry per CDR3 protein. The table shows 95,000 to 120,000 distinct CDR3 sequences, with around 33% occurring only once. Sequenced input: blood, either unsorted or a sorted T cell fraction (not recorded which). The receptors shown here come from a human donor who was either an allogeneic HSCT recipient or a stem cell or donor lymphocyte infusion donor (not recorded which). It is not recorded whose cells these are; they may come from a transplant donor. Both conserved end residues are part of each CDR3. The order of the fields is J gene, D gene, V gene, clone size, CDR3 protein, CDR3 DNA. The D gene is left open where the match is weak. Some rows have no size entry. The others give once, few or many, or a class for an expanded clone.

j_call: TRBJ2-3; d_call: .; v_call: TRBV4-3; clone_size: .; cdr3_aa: CASSQGPGGSGTDTQYF; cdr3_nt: TGCGCCAGCAGCCAAGGACCGGGGGGCTCCGGCACAGATACGCAGTATTTT
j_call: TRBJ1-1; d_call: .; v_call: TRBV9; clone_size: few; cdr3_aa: CASSATVNTEAFF; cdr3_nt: TGTGCCAGCAGCGCGACGGTGAACACTGAAGCTTTCTTT
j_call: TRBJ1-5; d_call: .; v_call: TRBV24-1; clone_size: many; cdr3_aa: CATSDLYSNQPQHF; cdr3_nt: TGTGCCACCAGTGACCTATATAGCAATCAGCCCCAGCATTTT
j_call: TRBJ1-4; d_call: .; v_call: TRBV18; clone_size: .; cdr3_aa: CASSPPGRAEKLFF; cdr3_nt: TGTGCCAGCTCACCACCGGGCAGGGCCGAAAAACTGTTTTTT
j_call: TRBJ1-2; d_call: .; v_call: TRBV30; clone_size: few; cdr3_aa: CAWSAHRSTNYGYTF; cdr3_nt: TGTGCCTGGAGTGCCCACAGGAGCACTAACTATGGCTACACCTTC
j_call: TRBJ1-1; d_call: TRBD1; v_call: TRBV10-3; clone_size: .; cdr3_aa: CAISKMGQGYLNTEAFF; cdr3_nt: TGTGCCATCAGTAAAATGGGACAGGGGTACCTGAACACTGAAGCTTTCTTT
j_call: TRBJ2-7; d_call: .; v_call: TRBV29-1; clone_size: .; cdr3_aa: CSVGQGINEQYF; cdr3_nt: TGCAGCGTTGGTCAGGGTATCAACGAGCAGTACTTC
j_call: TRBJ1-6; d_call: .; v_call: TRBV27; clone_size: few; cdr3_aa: CASSLSRGRANSPLHF; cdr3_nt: TGTGCCAGCAGTTTATCGAGGGGCAGGGCGAATTCACCCCTCCACTTT
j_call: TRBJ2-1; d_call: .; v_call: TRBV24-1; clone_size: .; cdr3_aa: CATGGGLYEQFF; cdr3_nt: TGTGCCACAGGAGGGGGACTCTATGAGCAGTTCTTC
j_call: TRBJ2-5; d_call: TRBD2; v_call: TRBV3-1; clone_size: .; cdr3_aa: CASSLLSGRARETQYF; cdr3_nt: TGTGCCAGCAGCCTACTTAGCGGGAGGGCCCGGGAGACCCAGTACTTC
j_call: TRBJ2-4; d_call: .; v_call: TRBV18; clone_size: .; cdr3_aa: CASSPLNPVAKNIQYF; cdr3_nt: TGTGCCAGCTCACCCCTAAATCCGGTAGCCAAAAACATTCAGTACTTC
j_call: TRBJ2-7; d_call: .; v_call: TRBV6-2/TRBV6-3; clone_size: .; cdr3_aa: CASSYSAGAYYEQYF; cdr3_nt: TGTGCCAGCAGTTACTCAGCAGGGGCCTACTACGAGCAGTACTTC
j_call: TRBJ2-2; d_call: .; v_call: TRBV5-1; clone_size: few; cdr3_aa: CASSFSGVDTGELFF; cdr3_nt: TGCGCCAGCAGCTTTTCGGGGGTAGACACCGGGGAGCTGTTTTTT
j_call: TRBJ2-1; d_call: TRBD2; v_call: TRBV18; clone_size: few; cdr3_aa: CASSRQLSGNEQFF; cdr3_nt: TGTGCCAGCTCCAGACAACTTAGCGGGAATGAGCAGTTCTTC
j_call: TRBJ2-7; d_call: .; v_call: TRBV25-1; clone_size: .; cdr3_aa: CASSSQSGEQYF; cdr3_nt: TGTGCCAGCAGTAGTCAATCGGGAGAGCAGTACTTC
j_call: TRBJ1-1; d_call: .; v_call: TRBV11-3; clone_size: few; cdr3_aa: CASSAGTPHTEAFF; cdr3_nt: TGTGCCAGCAGCGCCGGGACCCCACACACTGAAGCTTTCTTT